This T cell receptor beta chain was obtained from a study of CD8 T cells in ankylosing spondylitis. Study observations and caveats: According to the report, clones linked to the disease were significantly enriched in matched synovial fluid samples taken from ankylosing spondylitis patients.

TCRdb passed the 5' RACE reads through MiXCR, listing each CDR3 protein once. There are about 360,000 distinct CDR3 sequences in the sample; 20% to 25% occur only once, and around 12% lies in the top ten. The V gene lost 2 bases and the J gene lost 0 bases, with 9 bases spanning the gap. In germline, CDR1 is SGHVS, CDR2 FNYEAQ. This CDR3 has 15 residues. This clonotype was counted a few times. Its antigen is unidentified. Sequencing used blood, either unsorted or a sorted T cell fraction (not recorded which). The chain links TRBV7-6 to TRBJ2-3, with D perhaps TRBD1 or TRBD2 (5 bases each). This receptor was taken from a male donor with ankylosing spondylitis or in good health (not recorded which). The CDR3 is CASSLLGASTDTQYF. CDR3 bases: TGTGCCAGCAGCTTACTCGGGGCGAGCACAGATACGCAGTATTTT.